This entry features one T cell receptor (beta chain) sequence. The data were obtained in a study of shared clonotypes between healthy human individuals. In the CD4+ fraction, cells were divided into CD45RA+ naive and CD45RA-negative memory subsets. The CDR3 sequence is 17 residues long. V dropped 5 bases and J dropped 2; count of bases not matched to a gene: 12. Germline V gene sequence: CDR1 SGHNT, CDR2 YYREEE (reference sequence). Only in-frame clones appear in the TCRdb table, and some are missing; sequencing was by immunoSEQ multiplex PCR. The repertoire has about 2 million clones, approximately 95% of them found once; the top ten carry under 0.15%.

The sample taken for sequencing was naive CD4+ T cells sorted from blood. As for subset: CD45RA+ positively selected. The source is a man younger than 30 in good health. V usage is TRBV5-4 and J usage is TRBJ2-5; 10 bases fit TRBD2. The CDR3: CASSCGTSGVRQETQYF. The CDR3 nucleotides are TGTGCCAGCAGTTGCGGTACTAGCGGGGTTCGACAAGAGACCCAGTACTTC.